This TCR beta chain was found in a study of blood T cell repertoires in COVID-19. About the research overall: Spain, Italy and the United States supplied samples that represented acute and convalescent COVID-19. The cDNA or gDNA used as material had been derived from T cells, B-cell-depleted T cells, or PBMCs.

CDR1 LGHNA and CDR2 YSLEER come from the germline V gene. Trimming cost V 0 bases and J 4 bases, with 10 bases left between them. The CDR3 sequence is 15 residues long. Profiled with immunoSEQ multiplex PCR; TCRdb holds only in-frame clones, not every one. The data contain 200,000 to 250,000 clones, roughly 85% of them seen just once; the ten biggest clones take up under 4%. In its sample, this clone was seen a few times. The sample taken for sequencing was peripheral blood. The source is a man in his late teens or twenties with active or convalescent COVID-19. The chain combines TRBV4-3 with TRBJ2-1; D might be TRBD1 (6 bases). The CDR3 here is CASSQDSDRYNEQFF. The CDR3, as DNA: TGCGCCAGCAGCCAAGATTCGGACAGATACAATGAGCAGTTCTTC.